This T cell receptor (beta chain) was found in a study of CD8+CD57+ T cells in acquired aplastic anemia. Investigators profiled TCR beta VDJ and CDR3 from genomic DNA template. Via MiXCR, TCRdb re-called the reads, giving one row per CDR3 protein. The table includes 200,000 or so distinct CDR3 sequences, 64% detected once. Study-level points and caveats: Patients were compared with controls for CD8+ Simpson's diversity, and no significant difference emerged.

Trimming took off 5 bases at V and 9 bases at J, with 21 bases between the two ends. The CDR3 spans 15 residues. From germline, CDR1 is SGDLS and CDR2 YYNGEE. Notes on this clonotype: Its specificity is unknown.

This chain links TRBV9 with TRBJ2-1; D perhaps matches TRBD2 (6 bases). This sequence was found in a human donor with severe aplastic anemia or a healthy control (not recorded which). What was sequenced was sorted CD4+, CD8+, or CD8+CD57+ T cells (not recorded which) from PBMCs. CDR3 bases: TGTGCCAGCAGTTACGACCCGTCTGGGAGGTTTGAGCAGTTCTTC. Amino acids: CASSYDPSGRFEQFF.